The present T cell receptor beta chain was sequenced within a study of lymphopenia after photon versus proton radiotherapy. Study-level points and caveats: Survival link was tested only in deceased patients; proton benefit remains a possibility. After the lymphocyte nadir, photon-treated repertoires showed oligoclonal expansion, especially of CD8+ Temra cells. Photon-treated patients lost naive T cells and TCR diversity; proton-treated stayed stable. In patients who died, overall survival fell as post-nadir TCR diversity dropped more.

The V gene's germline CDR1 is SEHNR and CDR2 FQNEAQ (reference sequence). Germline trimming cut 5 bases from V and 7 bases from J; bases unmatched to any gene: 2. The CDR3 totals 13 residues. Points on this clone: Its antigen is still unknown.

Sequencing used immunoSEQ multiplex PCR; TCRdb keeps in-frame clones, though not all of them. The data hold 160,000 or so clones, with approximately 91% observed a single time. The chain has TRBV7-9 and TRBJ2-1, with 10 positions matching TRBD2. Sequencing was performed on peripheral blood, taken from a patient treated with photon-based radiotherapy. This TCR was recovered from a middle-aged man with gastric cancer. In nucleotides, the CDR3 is TGTGCCAGCAGCACGACTAGCGGGAATGAGCAGTTCTTC. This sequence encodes CASSTTSGNEQFF.